The 27 T cell receptor beta chains listed next were all sequenced from one sample in a study of OX40 agonist ivuxolimab in advanced cancers. The assay was immunoSEQ multiplex PCR, and TCRdb's table has in-frame clones only and misses some. Among 20,000 to 30,000 clones listed, more than 75% were seen once. Sequences were derived from CD4+ or CD8+ T cells sorted from blood, sampled in a trial of the OX40 agonist ivuxolimab. The source of these receptors is an adult with an advanced solid tumor such as melanoma, head and neck, liver or kidney cancer.

This chain links TRBV9 with TRBJ2-3; D is unresolved. The CDR3 spans 13 residues. Germline V lookup: CDR1 SGDLS, CDR2 YYNGEE. V was clipped by 7 bases and J by 4 bases, with 13 bases between them. The CDR3 sequence is CASGNQIPDTQYF. DNA of the CDR3: TGTGCCAGCGGCAATCAAATCCCAGATACGCAGTATTTT.

This clone was recorded once. V and J are TRBV25-1 and TRBJ2-7; 10 bases are shared with TRBD1. V gave up 10 bases and J gave up 1 base; unmatched junction bases: 4. The CDR3 spans 13 residues. Looked up from germline, CDR1 is MGHDK and CDR2 is SYGVNS. The CDR3 loop is CATWDRGSYEQYF. The CDR3 DNA is TGTGCCACATGGGACAGGGGATCCTACGAGCAGTACTTC.

The V gene is TRBV6-4, the J gene TRBJ2-6, with D uncertain. CDR1 is MRHNA and CDR2 is SNTAGT in the germline V gene. V was trimmed by 2 bases and J by 4 bases, leaving 6 bases between them. CDR3 length equals 14 residues. The CDR3 coding sequence is TGTGCCAGCAGTGACGTATCCGGGGCCAACGTCCTGACTTTC. Protein product: CASSDVSGANVLTF.

The chain recombines TRBV27 with TRBJ2-1; the D gene is possibly TRBD1 (6 bases). The CDR3 runs 12 residues. Germline loops: CDR1 MNHEY, CDR2 SMNVEV (reference sequence). Trimming stripped 7 bases from V and 5 bases from J, with 9 bases between. The CDR3: CASMAGDNEQFF. The CDR3 DNA reads as TGTGCCAGCATGGCAGGGGACAATGAGCAGTTCTTC.

The chain has TRBV7-9 and TRBJ2-7; D remains unclear. V was clipped by 1 base and J by 5 bases, with 9 bases between them. This CDR3 has 13 amino acids. CDR1 and CDR2 (germline): SEHNR, FQNEAQ (reference sequence). The CDR3 sequence: CASSLVHGDEQYF. DNA of the CDR3: TGTGCCAGCAGCTTAGTCCATGGGGACGAGCAGTACTTC. Variable domain in full (rest from reference TRBV7-9 and TRBJ2-7): DTGVSQNPRHKITKRGQNVTFRCDPISEHNRLYWYRQTLGQGPEFLTYFQNEAQLEKSRLLSDRFSAERPKGSFSTLEIQRTEQGDSAMYLCASSLVHGDEQYFGPGTRLTVT.

This chain uses TRBV5-1 with TRBJ2-1; TRBD2 matches at 10 bases. Germline assignment: CDR1 SGHRS and CDR2 YFSETQ. The CDR3 covers 15 residues. The ends lost 4 bases at V and 4 bases at J; junction bases unmatched: 5. The CDR3 region has the DNA TGCGCCAGCAGCCTGATAGCGGGGGGTTACAATGAGCAGTTCTTC. It is translated as CASSLIAGGYNEQFF.

The rearrangement uses TRBV4-2 and TRBJ2-5, with D perhaps TRBD1 (6 bases). This CDR3 is built from 15 residues. CDR1 and CDR2 (germline): LGHNA, YNFKEQ. Trimming left V 1 base short and J 5 bases short, with 14 bases between. CDR3 residues: CASSQVTGSGETQYF. The CDR3 DNA reads as TGTGCCAGCAGCCAAGTAACAGGGTCGGGGGAGACCCAGTACTTC.

A single count supports this clone. The chain carries TRBV19 and TRBJ2-5; no definite D call. Germline-derived CDR1 and CDR2 are LNHDA and SQIVND (reference sequence). The CDR3 covers 11 residues. Trimming took off 4 bases at V and 1 base at J, with 1 base between the two ends. CDR3 sequence reads: CASSTQETQYF. CDR3 DNA: TGTGCCAGTAGTACCCAAGAGACCCAGTACTTC.

The chain recombines TRBV2 with TRBJ1-1, with D perhaps TRBD1 (6 bases). Germline V gene lookup returns CDR1 SNHLY and CDR2 FYNNEI. V shed 8 bases and J shed 5 bases, with 9 bases lying between them. The CDR3 has 11 amino acids. The CDR3 nucleotides read TGTGCCAGCTGGGGGCAAACTGAAGCTTTCTTT. It is translated as CASWGQTEAFF. Filled out from reference TRBV2 and TRBJ1-1, the complete variable domain reads EPEVTQTPSHQVTQMGQEVILRCVPISNHLYFYWYRQILGQKVEFLVSFYNNEISEKSEIFDDQFSVERPDGSNFTLKIRSTKLEDSAMYFCASWGQTEAFFGQGTRLTVV.

This clone was observed a single time. The rearrangement joins TRBV28 to TRBJ2-7; D is unclear. The CDR3 is 11 residues long. From germline, CDR1 is MDHEN and CDR2 SYDVKM. V lost 10 bases and J 1 base, leaving 8 bases between the germline ends. The CDR3 coding sequence is TGTGCCACGTACGATTCCTACGAGCAGTACTTC. Protein product: CATYDSYEQYF.

CDR3 loop: CASSGDINQPQHF. For the CDR3, the DNA is TGTGCCAGCAGTGGGGACATCAATCAGCCCCAGCATTTT. The V call is TRBV2, the J call TRBJ1-5; possibly TRBD1 for D (6 bases). This CDR3 contains 13 residues. The ends were cut back, 4 bases at V and 3 bases at J, with 7 bases in the middle. Germline CDR1 reads SNHLY; CDR2 reads FYNNEI. The complete variable domain, with remaining parts taken from reference TRBV2 and TRBJ1-5, reads EPEVTQTPSHQVTQMGQEVILRCVPISNHLYFYWYRQILGQKVEFLVSFYNNEISEKSEIFDDQFSVERPDGSNFTLKIRSTKLEDSAMYFCASSGDINQPQHFGDGTRLSIL.

This chain connects TRBV7-8 to TRBJ2-7; D is ambiguous. The germline V and J ends were trimmed by 5 bases and 2 bases, with 16 bases remaining between them. This CDR3 comprises 15 residues. CDR1 is SGHVS and CDR2 is FQNEAQ in the germline V gene. CDR3 sequence reads: CASSTPVGRPYEQYF. The DNA for the CDR3 is TGTGCCAGCAGCACCCCAGTAGGGCGGCCCTACGAGCAGTACTTC.

The V and J genes are TRBV15 and TRBJ2-6; tentatively, D is TRBD1 (5 bases). The V end was cut by 1 base, the J end by 1 base, with 8 bases between. The CDR3 is 16 amino acids. From germline, CDR1 is LNHNV and CDR2 YYDKDF (reference sequence). The CDR3 sequence: CATSRGSGSGANVLTF. DNA of the CDR3: TGTGCCACCAGCAGAGGCTCAGGGTCTGGGGCCAACGTCCTGACTTTC.

The gene calls are TRBV6-1 and TRBJ2-3, with D possibly TRBD2 on 6 matching bases. Germline V CDR1 and CDR2: MNHNS, SASEGT. The length of the CDR3 is 13 residues. The CDR3 coding sequence is TGTGCAGCAGCGGAGAGGGAGGCAGATACGCAGTATTTT. As protein: CAAAEREADTQYF.

This clone was counted once. CDR3 nucleotides: TGTGCCAGCAGCGATGACAGTACTGAAGCTTTCTTT. Translated: CASSDDSTEAFF. V usage is TRBV9 and J usage is TRBJ1-1; D perhaps matches TRBD1 (5 bases). V was pared by 3 bases and J by 5 bases, with 8 bases between. Germline lookup yields CDR1 SGDLS and CDR2 YYNGEE. The CDR3 spans 12 residues.

This clone was seen a handful of times. The rearrangement uses TRBV20-1 and TRBJ1-2; D is unresolved. CDR3 length: 11 residues. Trimming took 6 bases from V and 4 from J, leaving 9 bases between them. Germline V gene data show CDR1 as DFQATT and CDR2 as SNEGSKA (reference sequence). The CDR3 here is CSARQIYGYTF. The CDR3, as DNA: TGCAGTGCCCGCCAGATCTATGGCTACACCTTC.

The CDR3 is CAWSVLGPTTGGYTF. In nucleotides, the CDR3 is TGTGCCTGGAGTGTATTGGGACCGACGACGGGCGGCTACACCTTC. The chain joins TRBV30 to TRBJ1-2; tentatively, D is TRBD1 (5 bases). This CDR3 has 15 residues. The germline V and J ends were trimmed by 0 bases and 8 bases, with 19 bases remaining between them. The germline CDR1 and CDR2 sequences are GTSNPN and SVGIG (reference sequence). The full variable domain, rest sourced from reference TRBV30 and TRBJ1-2, is SQTIHQWPATLVQPVGSPLSLECTVEGTSNPNLYWYRQAAGRGLQLLFYSVGIGQISSEVPQNLSASRPQDRQFILSSKKLLLSDSGFYLCAWSVLGPTTGGYTFGSGTRLTVV.

This clone was detected once. Here the CDR3 reads CASSVASSYNEQFF. CDR3 nucleotides: TGCGCCAGCAGTGTCGCTAGCTCCTACAATGAGCAGTTCTTC. This chain connects TRBV5-1 to TRBJ2-1; D gene ambiguous. This CDR3 comprises 14 residues. The V end was cut by 5 bases, the J end by 0 bases, with 9 bases between. CDR1 is SGHRS and CDR2 is YFSETQ in the germline V gene.

The chain is built from TRBV9 and TRBJ2-7, with a weak D call TRBD1 (5 bases). This CDR3 has 19 residues. Between the trimmed V and J ends, which lost 0 bases and 4 bases, there was a span of 26 bases. Germline loops: CDR1 SGDLS, CDR2 YYNGEE. CDR3 sequence (DNA): TGTGCCAGCAGCGTAGAACTTAGGCGCAGGGTAGTTCTAGAGTACGAGCAGTACTTC. Its translation: CASSVELRRRVVLEYEQYF. Filled out from reference TRBV9 and TRBJ2-7, the complete variable domain reads DSGVTQTPKHLITATGQRVTLRCSPRSGDLSVYWYQQSLDQGLQFLIQYYNGEERAKGNILERFSAQQFPDLHSELNLSSLELGDSALYFCASSVELRRRVVLEYEQYFGPGTRLTVT.

The V call is TRBV7-9, the J call TRBJ1-5, with D possibly TRBD1 on 6 matching bases. V shed 3 bases and J shed 6 bases, with 9 bases lying between them. The CDR3 loop spans 13 amino acids. Germline CDR1 is SEHNR and CDR2 is FQNEAQ (reference sequence). The CDR3 region has the DNA TGTGCCAGCAGCTTGGGGGCGGTTCAGCCCCAGCATTTT. Encoded protein: CASSLGAVQPQHF.

V usage is TRBV19 and J usage is TRBJ1-1, with 7 bases lining up with TRBD1. Unmatched junction bases numbered 0, after V lost 3 bases and J lost 8 bases. Per the germline V gene, CDR1 is LNHDA and CDR2 is SQIVND (reference sequence). The CDR3 has 11 residues. CDR3 protein: CASSMGQEAFF. CDR3 nucleotides: TGTGCCAGTAGTATGGGACAGGAAGCTTTCTTT.

The chain carries TRBV6-6 and TRBJ2-2; D remains ambiguous. Deletions cut 2 bases from V and 0 bases from J, with 4 bases between. Germline V CDR1 and CDR2: MNHNY, SVGAGI (reference sequence). This CDR3 region has 14 residues. DNA of the CDR3: TGTGCCAGCAGTTACGCAACGAACACCGGGGAGCTGTTTTTT. Protein sequence: CASSYATNTGELFF.

This chain links TRBV9 with TRBJ2-7; a possible D gene is TRBD1 (6 bases). Trimming took 2 bases from V and 0 from J, leaving 12 bases between them. From germline, CDR1 is SGDLS and CDR2 YYNGEE. The CDR3 loop spans 15 amino acids. This CDR3 reads CASSVGGASSYEQYF. For the CDR3, the DNA is TGTGCCAGCAGCGTTGGGGGCGCGAGCTCCTACGAGCAGTACTTC. The full variable domain, in which reference TRBV9 and TRBJ2-7 provide the parts outside the CDR3, is DSGVTQTPKHLITATGQRVTLRCSPRSGDLSVYWYQQSLDQGLQFLIQYYNGEERAKGNILERFSAQQFPDLHSELNLSSLELGDSALYFCASSVGGASSYEQYFGPGTRLTVT.

The CDR3 reads CASSGQGGNQPQHF. The DNA for the CDR3 is TGTGCCAGCAGTGGACAGGGGGGCAATCAGCCCCAGCATTTT. This chain joins TRBV25-1 and TRBJ1-5; 9 bases are shared with TRBD1. The CDR3 extends over 14 amino acids. J gave up 2 bases and V 4 bases, and 0 bases lay outside the gene matches. The germline V gene has CDR1 MGHDK and CDR2 SYGVNS.

The chain employs TRBV4-1 and TRBJ2-1; no definite D call. Germline V lookup: CDR1 MGHRA, CDR2 YSYEKL. V was cut by 1 base and J by 12 bases, with 13 bases left in between. The CDR3 contains 13 residues. The CDR3 DNA reads as TGCGCCAGCAGCCAAGGTAACAGTCTATGGCAGTTCTTC. It specifies CASSQGNSLWQFF.

The chain joins TRBV18 to TRBJ1-1; TRBD1 matches at 9 bases. The germline V gene has CDR1 KGHSH and CDR2 LQKENI. J was trimmed by 0 bases and V by 4 bases; bases with no gene match: 9. The CDR3 extends over 17 amino acids. The CDR3 nucleotides read TGTGCCAGCTCACTCAATCCGGGACAGGGTATGAACACTGAAGCTTTCTTT. Its translation is CASSLNPGQGMNTEAFF.

The chain carries TRBV11-2 and TRBJ1-2; unclear D gene. Trimming took 1 base from V and 3 from J, leaving 6 bases between them. Per germline, CDR1 SGHAT and CDR2 FQNNGV. The CDR3 is 13 residues long. The CDR3 sequence is CASSLGTDYGYTF. The CDR3 DNA follows: TGTGCCAGCAGCTTAGGGACGGACTATGGCTACACCTTC.